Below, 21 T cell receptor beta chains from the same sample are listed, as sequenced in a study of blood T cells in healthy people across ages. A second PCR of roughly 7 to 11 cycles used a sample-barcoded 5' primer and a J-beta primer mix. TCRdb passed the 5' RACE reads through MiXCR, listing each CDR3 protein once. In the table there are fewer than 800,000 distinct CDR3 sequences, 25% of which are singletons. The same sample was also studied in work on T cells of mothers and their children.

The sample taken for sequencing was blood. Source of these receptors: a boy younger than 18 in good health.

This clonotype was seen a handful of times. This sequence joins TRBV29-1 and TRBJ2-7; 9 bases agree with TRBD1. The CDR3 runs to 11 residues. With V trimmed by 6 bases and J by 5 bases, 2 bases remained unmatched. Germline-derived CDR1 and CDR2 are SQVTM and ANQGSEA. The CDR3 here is CSVGQGHEQYF. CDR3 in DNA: TGCAGCGTGGGACAGGGCCACGAGCAGTACTTC.

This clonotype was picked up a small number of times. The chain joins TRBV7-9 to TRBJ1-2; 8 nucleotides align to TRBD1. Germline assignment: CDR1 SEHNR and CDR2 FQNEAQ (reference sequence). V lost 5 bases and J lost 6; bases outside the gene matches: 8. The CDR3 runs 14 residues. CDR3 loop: CASSPGTGLHGYTF. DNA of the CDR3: TGTGCCAGCAGCCCCGGGACAGGCCTCCATGGCTACACCTTC.

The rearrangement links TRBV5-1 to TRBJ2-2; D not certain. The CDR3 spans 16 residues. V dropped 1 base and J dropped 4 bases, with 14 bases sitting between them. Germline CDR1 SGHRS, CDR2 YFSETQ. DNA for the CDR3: TGCGCCAGCAGCTTGATCTCCAAACGGAGCACCGGGGAGCTGTTTTTT. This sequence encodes CASSLISKRSTGELFF. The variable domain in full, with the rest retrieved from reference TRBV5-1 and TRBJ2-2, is KAGVTQTPRYLIKTRGQQVTLSCSPISGHRSVSWYQQTPGQGLQFLFEYFSETQRNKGNFPGRFSGRQFSNSRSEMNVSTLELGDSALYLCASSLISKRSTGELFFGEGSRLTVL.

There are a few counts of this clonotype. The chain's CDR3 is CASSWGGIANYEQYF. CDR3 nucleotide sequence: TGTGCCAGCAGTTGGGGCGGAATCGCGAACTACGAGCAGTACTTC. The V gene is TRBV28, the J gene TRBJ2-7, with D possibly being TRBD1 (5 bases). The germline CDR1 and CDR2 sequences are MDHEN and SYDVKM. The CDR3 runs to 15 residues. V dropped 4 bases and J dropped 3 bases, with 16 bases sitting between them. The whole variable domain, filled in from reference TRBV28 and TRBJ2-7, reads DVKVTQSSRYLVKRTGEKVFLECVQDMDHENMFWYRQDPGLGLRLIYFSYDVKMKEKGDIPEGYSVSREKKERFSLILESASTNQTSMYLCASSWGGIANYEQYFGPGTRLTVT.

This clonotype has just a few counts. The CDR3 DNA is TGTGCCAGCAGACCAAACAGGGGCCGTAATTCACCCCTCCACTTT. Protein product: CASRPNRGRNSPLHF. The V gene is TRBV28, the J gene TRBJ1-6, with 7 bases aligning to TRBD1. Germline V lookup: CDR1 MDHEN, CDR2 SYDVKM. This CDR3 is 15 amino acids long. Trimming removed 6 bases from V and 6 bases from J; junction bases left unmatched: 8.

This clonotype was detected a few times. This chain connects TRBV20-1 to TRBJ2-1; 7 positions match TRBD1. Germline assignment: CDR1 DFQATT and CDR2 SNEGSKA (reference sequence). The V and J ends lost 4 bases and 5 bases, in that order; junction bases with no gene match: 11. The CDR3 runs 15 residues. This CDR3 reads CSAIDPGQVDNEQFF. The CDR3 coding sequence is TGCAGTGCTATAGACCCCGGACAGGTGGACAATGAGCAGTTCTTC.

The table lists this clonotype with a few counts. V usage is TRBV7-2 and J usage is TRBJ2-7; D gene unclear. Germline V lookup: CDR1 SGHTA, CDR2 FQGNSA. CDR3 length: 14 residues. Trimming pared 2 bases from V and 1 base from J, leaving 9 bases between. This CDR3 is CASSLRTRSYEQYF. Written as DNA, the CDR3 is TGTGCCAGCAGCTTACGGACCCGGTCCTACGAGCAGTACTTC.

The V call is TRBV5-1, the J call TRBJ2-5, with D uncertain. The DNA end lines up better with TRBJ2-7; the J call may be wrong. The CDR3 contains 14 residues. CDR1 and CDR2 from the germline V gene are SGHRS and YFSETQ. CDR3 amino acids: CASSLGGNLNEQYF. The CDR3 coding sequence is TGCGCCAGCAGCTTGGGTGGCAACCTCAACGAGCAGTACTTC.

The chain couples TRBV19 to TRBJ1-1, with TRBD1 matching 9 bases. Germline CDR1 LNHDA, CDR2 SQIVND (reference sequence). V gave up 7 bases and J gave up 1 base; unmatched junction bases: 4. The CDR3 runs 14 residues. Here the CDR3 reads CASISGQGNTEAFF. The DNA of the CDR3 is TGTGCCAGTATCTCGGGACAGGGGAACACTGAAGCTTTCTTT.

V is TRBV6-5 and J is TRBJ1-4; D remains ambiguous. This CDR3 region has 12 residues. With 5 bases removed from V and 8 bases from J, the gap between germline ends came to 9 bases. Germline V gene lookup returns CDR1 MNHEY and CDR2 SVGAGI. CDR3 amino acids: CASSTYGEKLFF. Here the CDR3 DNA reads TGTGCCAGCAGTACCTACGGCGAAAAACTGTTTTTT.

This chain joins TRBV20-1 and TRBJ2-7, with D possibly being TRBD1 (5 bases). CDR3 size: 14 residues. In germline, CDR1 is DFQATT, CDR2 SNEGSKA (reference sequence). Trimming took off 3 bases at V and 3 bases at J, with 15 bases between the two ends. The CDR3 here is CSARGPVSSYEQYF. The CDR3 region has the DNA TGCAGTGCTAGGGGGCCCGTTAGCAGCTACGAGCAGTACTTC.

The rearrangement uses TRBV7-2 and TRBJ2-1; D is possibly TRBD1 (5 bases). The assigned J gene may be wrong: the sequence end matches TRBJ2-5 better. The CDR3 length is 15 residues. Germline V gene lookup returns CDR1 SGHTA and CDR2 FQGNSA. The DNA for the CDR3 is TGTGCCAGCAGCCCACAGGTGACGCCCCAAGAGACCCAGTACTTC. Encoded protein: CASSPQVTPQETQYF.

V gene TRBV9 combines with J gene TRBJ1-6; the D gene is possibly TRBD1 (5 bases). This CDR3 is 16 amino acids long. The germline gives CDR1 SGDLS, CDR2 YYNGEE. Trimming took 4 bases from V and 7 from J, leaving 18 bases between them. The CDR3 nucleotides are TGTGCCAGCAGCCCCGGTGGGAGGGGAGCGAATTCACCCCTCCACTTT. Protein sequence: CASSPGGRGANSPLHF.

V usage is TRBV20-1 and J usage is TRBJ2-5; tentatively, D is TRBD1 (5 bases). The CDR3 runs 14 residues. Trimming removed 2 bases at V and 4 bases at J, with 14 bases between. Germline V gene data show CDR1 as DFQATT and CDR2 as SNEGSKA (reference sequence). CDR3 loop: CSARTDSTGETQYF. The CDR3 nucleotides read TGCAGTGCTAGAACCGACAGTACCGGAGAGACCCAGTACTTC.

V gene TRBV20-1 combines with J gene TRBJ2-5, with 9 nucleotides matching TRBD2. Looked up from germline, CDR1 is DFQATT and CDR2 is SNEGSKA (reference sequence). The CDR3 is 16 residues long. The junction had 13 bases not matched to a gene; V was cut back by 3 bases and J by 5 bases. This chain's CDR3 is CSASPAVAGERETQYF. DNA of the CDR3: TGCAGTGCTAGTCCAGCCGTAGCGGGAGAACGGGAGACCCAGTACTTC.

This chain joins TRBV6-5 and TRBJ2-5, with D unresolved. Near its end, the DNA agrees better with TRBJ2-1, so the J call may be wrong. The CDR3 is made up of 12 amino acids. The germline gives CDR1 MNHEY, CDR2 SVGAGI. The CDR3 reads CASSYSGIEQFF. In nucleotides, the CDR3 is TGTGCCAGCAGTTACTCAGGGATTGAGCAGTTCTTC.

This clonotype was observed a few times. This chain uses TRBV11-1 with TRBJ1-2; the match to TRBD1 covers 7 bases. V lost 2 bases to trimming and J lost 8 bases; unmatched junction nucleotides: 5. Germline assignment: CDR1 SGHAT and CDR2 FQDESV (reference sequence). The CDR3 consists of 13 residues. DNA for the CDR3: TGTGCCAGCAGCTTATCCAGGGGGAACGGCTACACCTTC. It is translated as CASSLSRGNGYTF. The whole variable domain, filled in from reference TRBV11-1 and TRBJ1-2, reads EAEVAQSPRYKITEKSQAVAFWCDPISGHATLYWYRQILGQGPELLVQFQDESVVDDSQLPKDRFSAERLKGVDSTLKIQPAELGDSAMYLCASSLSRGNGYTFGSGTRLTVV.

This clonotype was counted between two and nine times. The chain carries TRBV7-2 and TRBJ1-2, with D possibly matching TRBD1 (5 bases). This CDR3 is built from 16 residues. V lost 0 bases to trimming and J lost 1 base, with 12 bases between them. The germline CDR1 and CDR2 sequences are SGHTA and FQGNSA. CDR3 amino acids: CASSLASGTVNYGYTF. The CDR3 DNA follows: TGTGCCAGCAGCTTAGCTTCCGGGACGGTTAACTATGGCTACACCTTC.

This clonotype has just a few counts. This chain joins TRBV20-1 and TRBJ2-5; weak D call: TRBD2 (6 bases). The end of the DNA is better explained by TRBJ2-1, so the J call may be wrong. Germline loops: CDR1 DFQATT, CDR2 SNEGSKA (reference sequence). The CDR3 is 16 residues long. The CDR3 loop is CSARAVSGGAYNEQFF. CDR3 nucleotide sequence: TGCAGTGCTAGAGCCGTATCGGGCGGGGCCTACAATGAGCAGTTCTTC.

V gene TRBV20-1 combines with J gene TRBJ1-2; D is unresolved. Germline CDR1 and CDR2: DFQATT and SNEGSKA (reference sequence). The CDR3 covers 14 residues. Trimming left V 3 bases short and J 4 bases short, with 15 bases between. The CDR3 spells CSARSGSGLYGYTF. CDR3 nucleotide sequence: TGCAGTGCTAGGTCGGGCAGCGGACTCTATGGCTACACCTTC.

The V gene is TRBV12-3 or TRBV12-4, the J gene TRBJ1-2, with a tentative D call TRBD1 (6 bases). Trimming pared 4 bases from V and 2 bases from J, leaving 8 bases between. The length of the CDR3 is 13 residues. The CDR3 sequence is CASSYGQNYGYTF. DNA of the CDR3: TGTGCCAGCAGTTACGGACAGAACTATGGCTACACCTTC.